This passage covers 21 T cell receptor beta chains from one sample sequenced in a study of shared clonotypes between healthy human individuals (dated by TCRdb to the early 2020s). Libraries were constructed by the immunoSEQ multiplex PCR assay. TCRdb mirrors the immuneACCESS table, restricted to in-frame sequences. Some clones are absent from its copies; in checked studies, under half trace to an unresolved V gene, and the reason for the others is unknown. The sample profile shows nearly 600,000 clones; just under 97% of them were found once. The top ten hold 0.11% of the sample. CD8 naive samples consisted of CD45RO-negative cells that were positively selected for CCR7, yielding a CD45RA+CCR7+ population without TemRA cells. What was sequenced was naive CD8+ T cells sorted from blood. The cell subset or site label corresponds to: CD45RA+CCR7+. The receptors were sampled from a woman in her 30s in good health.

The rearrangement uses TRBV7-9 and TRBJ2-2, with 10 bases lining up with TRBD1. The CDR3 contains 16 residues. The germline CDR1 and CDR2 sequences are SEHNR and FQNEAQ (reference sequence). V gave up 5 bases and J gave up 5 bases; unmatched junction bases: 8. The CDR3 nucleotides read TGTGCCAGCAGCCCAGTACCGGGACAGGGGACCGGGGAGCTGTTTTTT. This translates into CASSPVPGQGTGELFF.

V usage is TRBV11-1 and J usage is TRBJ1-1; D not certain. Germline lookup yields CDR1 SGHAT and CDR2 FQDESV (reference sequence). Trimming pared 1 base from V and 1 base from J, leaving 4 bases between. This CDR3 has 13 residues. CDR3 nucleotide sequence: TGTGCCAGCAGCTTAGTTTGGAACACTGAAGCTTTCTTT. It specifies CASSLVWNTEAFF.

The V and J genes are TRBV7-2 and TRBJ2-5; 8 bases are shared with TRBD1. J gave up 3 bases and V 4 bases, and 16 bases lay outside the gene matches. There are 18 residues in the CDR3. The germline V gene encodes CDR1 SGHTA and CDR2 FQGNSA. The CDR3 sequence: CASSSELVWDRKKETQYF. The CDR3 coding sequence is TGTGCCAGCAGCTCAGAGTTGGTGTGGGACAGGAAAAAAGAGACCCAGTACTTC.

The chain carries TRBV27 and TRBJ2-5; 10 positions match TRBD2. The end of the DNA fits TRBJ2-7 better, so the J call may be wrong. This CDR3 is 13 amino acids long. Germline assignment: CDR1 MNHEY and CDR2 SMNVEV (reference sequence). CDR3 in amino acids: CASSPGLAYEQYF. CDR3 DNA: TGTGCCAGCAGTCCGGGACTAGCGTACGAGCAGTACTTC.

The CDR3 region has the DNA TGTGCCAGCAGGCAAGCGGGACCTTCCTACGAGCAGTACTTC. Translated, it gives CASRQAGPSYEQYF. V is TRBV28 and J is TRBJ2-7; TRBD2 matches 7 bases. J gave up 1 base and V 6 bases, and 6 bases lay outside the gene matches. Germline V CDR1 and CDR2: MDHEN, SYDVKM. The CDR3 covers 14 residues.

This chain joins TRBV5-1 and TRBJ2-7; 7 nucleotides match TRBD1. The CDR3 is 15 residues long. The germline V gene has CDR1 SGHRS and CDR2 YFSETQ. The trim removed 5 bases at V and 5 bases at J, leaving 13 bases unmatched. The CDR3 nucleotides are TGCGCCAGCAGACCCACAGGGGCGGAATTCCACGAGCAGTACTTC. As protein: CASRPTGAEFHEQYF.

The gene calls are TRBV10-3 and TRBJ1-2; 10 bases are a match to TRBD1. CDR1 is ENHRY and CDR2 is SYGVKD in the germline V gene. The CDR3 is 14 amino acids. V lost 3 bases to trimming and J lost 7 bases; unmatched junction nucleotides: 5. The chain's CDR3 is CAISEDRGLGGYTF. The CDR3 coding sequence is TGTGCCATCAGTGAAGACAGGGGGCTCGGTGGCTACACCTTC.

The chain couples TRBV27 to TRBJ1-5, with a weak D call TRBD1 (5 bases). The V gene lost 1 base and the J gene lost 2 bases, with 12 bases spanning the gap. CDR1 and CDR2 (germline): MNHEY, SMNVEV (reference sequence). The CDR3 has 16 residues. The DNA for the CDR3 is TGTGCCAGCAGTTTATACGGGGGAACCGGCAATCAGCCCCAGCATTTT. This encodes CASSLYGGTGNQPQHF.

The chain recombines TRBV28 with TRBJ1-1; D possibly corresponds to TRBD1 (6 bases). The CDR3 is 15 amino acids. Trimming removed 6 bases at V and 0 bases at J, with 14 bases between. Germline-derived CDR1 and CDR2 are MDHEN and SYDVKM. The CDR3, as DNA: TGTGCCAGCAGCACTGACAGGACCCTGAACACTGAAGCTTTCTTT. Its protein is CASSTDRTLNTEAFF.

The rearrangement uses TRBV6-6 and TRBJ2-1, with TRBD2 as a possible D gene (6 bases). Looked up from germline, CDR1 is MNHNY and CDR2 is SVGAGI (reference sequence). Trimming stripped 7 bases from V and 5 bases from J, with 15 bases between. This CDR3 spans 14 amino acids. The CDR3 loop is CASTLGRLNNEQFF. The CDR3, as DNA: TGTGCCAGCACTTTAGGGAGGCTGAACAATGAGCAGTTCTTC.

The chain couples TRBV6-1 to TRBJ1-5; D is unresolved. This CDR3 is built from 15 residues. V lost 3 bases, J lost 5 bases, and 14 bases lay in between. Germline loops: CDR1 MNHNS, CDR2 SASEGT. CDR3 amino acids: CASSEGLYKDQPQHF. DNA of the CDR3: TGTGCCAGCAGTGAGGGCTTATATAAGGATCAGCCCCAGCATTTT.

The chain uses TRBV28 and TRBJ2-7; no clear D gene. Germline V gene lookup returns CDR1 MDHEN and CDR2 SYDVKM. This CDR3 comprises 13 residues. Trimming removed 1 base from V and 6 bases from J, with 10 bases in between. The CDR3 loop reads CASSLFKNGEQYF. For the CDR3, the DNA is TGTGCCAGCAGTTTATTTAAGAATGGCGAGCAGTACTTC.

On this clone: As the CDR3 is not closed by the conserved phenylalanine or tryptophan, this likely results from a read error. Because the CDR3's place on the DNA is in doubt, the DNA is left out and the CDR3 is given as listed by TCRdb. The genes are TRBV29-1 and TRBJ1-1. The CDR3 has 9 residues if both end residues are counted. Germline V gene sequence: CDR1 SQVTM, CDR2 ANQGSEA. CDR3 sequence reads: CSVGSIDAA.

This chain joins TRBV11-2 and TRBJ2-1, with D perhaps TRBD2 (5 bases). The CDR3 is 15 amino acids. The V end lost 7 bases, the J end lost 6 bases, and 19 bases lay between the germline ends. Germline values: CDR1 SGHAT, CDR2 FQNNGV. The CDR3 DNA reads TGTGCCAGCACCAAACAACGGGGAAAACTCAATGAGCAGTTCTTC. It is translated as CASTKQRGKLNEQFF.

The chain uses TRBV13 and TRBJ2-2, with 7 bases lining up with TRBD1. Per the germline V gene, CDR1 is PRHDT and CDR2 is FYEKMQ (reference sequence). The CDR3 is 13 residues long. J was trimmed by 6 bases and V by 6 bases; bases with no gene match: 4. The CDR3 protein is CASSSTGAGELFF. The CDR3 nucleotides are TGTGCCAGCAGTAGCACAGGGGCCGGGGAGCTGTTTTTT. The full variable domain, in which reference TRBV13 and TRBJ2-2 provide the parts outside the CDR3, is AAGVIQSPRHLIKEKRETATLKCYPIPRHDTVYWYQQGPGQDPQFLISFYEKMQSDKGSIPDRFSAQQFSDYHSELNMSSLELGDSALYFCASSSTGAGELFFGEGSRLTVL.

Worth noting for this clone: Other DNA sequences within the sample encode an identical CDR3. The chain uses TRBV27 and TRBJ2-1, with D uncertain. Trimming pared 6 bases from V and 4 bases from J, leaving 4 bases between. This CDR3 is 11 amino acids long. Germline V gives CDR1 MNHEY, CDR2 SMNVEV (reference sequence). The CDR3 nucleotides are TGTGCCAGCAGGCGGTACAATGAGCAGTTCTTC. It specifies CASRRYNEQFF.

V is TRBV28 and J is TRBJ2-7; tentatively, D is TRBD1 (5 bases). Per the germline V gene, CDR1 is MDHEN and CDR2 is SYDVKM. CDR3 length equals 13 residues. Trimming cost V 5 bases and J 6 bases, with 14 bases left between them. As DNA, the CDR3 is TGTGCCAGCAGTCCGCCTTTAGGGGCCGAGCAGTACTTC. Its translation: CASSPPLGAEQYF.

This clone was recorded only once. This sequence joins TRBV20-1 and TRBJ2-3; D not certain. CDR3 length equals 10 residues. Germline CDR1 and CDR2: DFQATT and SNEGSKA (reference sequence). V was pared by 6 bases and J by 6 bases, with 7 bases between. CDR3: CSAKVDTQYF. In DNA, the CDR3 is TGCAGTGCCAAGGTGGATACGCAGTATTTT.

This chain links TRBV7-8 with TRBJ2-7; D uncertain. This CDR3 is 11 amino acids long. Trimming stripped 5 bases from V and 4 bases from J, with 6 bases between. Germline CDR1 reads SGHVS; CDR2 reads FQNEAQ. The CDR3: CASSQVYEQYF. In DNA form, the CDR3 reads TGTGCCAGCAGCCAAGTTTACGAGCAGTACTTC.

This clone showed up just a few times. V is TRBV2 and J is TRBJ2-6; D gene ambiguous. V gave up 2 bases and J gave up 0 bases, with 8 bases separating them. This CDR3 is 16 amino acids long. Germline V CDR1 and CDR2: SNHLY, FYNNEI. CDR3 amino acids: CASSEISSSGANVLTF. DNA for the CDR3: TGTGCCAGCAGTGAAATCTCGAGCTCTGGGGCCAACGTCCTGACTTTC.

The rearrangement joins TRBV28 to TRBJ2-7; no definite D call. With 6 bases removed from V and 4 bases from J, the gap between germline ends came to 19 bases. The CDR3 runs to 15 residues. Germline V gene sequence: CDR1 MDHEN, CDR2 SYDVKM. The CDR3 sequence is CASRGLTSSEYEQYF. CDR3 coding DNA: TGTGCCAGCAGGGGCCTCACATCGTCGGAATACGAGCAGTACTTC.